A selection of T cell receptor beta chains follows, all from one sample in a study of cytomegalovirus exposure and HLA in healthy donors. Assay: immunoSEQ multiplex PCR; the TCRdb copy retains only in-frame clones and omits some. The repertoire holds 200,000 or so clones, with approximately 80% as singletons. The sample taken for sequencing was PBMCs. The receptor set was obtained from a woman aged 30 to 39 in good health and CMV-seropositive. CDR3s include the opening cysteine and the closing phenylalanine or tryptophan. D genes are given only for firm matches. Some rows mark clone size as missing; the rest say once, few, many or name a class of expanded clone.

size | D | J | V | CDR3 | DNA
NA | NA | TRBJ2-2 | TRBV6-6 | CASSLVDMNTGELFF | TGTGCCAGCAGCCTTGTAGATATGAACACCGGGGAGCTGTTTTTT
NA | NA | TRBJ1-1 | TRBV18 | CASSVGEGEAFF | TGTGCCAGCTCAGTAGGGGAGGGTGAAGCTTTCTTT
once | TRBD2 | TRBJ2-3 | TRBV30 | CARGLAGGDTQYF | TGTGCCAGGGGACTAGCGGGGGGGGATACGCAGTATTTT
few | TRBD1 | TRBJ1-5 | TRBV5-6 | CASSLGQGKHF | TGTGCCAGCAGCTTGGGACAGGGAAAGCATTTT
NA | TRBD2 | TRBJ2-1 | TRBV29-1 | CSVELAGSGRFNEQFF | TGCAGCGTTGAGTTGGCGGGGAGCGGGAGGTTTAATGAGCAGTTCTTC
NA | TRBD1 | TRBJ2-2 | TRBV12-5 | CASAQGAISTGELFF | TGTGCTAGTGCGCAGGGGGCGATCTCGACCGGGGAGCTGTTTTTT
NA | TRBD2 | TRBJ2-7 | TRBV2 | CASSEESGTTYEQYF | TGTGCCAGCAGTGAAGAATCCGGGACTACCTACGAGCAGTACTTC
NA | TRBD1 | TRBJ2-2 | TRBV5-1 | CASSLGDRVATGELFF | TGCGCCAGCAGCCTCGGGGACAGGGTAGCCACCGGGGAGCTGTTTTTT
NA | NA | TRBJ2-7 | TRBV5-6 | CASSSQYSYEQYF | TGTGCCAGCAGTTCACAATACTCCTACGAGCAGTACTTC
few | NA | TRBJ2-2 | TRBV7-2 | CASSLTGGTGELFF | TGTGCCAGCAGCCTAACGGGCGGGACTGGGGAGCTGTTTTTT
once | TRBD2 | TRBJ2-1 | TRBV7-2 | CASKRSGGMANEQFF | TGTGCCAGCAAACGGAGCGGGGGTATGGCGAATGAGCAGTTCTTC
NA | NA | TRBJ2-1 | TRBV18 | CASRRSNEQFF | TGTGCCAGCCGGCGGAGCAATGAGCAGTTCTTC
few | TRBD1 | TRBJ2-1 | TRBV19 | CASSIDQGQGDYNEQFF | TGTGCCAGTAGTATAGATCAGGGACAGGGTGATTACAATGAGCAGTTCTTC
NA | TRBD2 | TRBJ2-3 | TRBV5-1 | CASSVTGTSGGTDTQYF | TGCGCCAGCAGCGTGACCGGGACTAGCGGAGGCACAGATACGCAGTATTTT
once | NA | TRBJ2-7 | TRBV19 | CASSIIQGREQYF | TGTGCCAGTAGTATAATTCAGGGGCGCGAGCAGTACTTC
NA | NA | TRBJ2-1 | TRBV2 | CASSTVYEQFF | TGTGCCAGCAGTACAGTCTATGAGCAGTTCTTC
NA | NA | TRBJ1-5 | TRBV27 | CASSFLGGQPQHF | TGTGCCAGCAGTTTTTTGGGGGGTCAGCCCCAGCATTTT
NA | NA | TRBJ1-4 | TRBV19 | CATSPIQGGEKLFF | TGTGCCACCTCCCCCATCCAGGGCGGAGAAAAACTGTTTTTT
NA | NA | TRBJ1-1 | TRBV5-1 | CASSPRGQVNTEAFF | TGCGCCAGCAGCCCGCGTGGGCAGGTCAACACTGAAGCTTTCTTT
NA | NA | TRBJ1-2 | TRBV19 | CASSMSGGYTF | TGTGCCAGTAGTATGTCCGGTGGCTACACCTTC
few | TRBD1 | TRBJ1-2 | TRBV4-1 | CASSQDFGTGNPYGYTF | TGCGCCAGCAGCCAAGATTTCGGGACAGGGAATCCCTATGGCTACACCTTC
NA | NA | TRBJ1-1 | TRBV27 | CASSITPNTEAFF | TGTGCCAGCAGTATTACTCCGAACACTGAAGCTTTCTTT
NA | NA | TRBJ1-5 | TRBV4-2 | CASSQEDRNNQPQHF | TGTGCCAGCAGCCAAGAAGACAGAAACAATCAGCCCCAGCATTTT
NA | TRBD1 | TRBJ2-7 | TRBV27 | CASSFEGTGFYEQYF | TGTGCCAGCAGTTTCGAAGGGACAGGGTTTTACGAGCAGTACTTC
NA | NA | TRBJ1-4 | TRBV11-3 | CASSFSFGEKLFF | TGTGCCAGCAGCTTCTCCTTCGGTGAAAAACTGTTTTTT
NA | NA | TRBJ2-2 | TRBV28 | CATLEINTGELFF | TGTGCCACCTTGGAGATAAACACCGGGGAGCTGTTTTTT
NA | NA | TRBJ2-3 | TRBV2 | CASSIGGGTVTQYF | TGTGCCAGCAGTATAGGGGGCGGGACGGTTACGCAGTATTTT
NA | NA | TRBJ2-7 | TRBV6-5 | CASSYSGSYEQYF | TGTGCCAGCAGTTACTCTGGCAGCTACGAGCAGTACTTC